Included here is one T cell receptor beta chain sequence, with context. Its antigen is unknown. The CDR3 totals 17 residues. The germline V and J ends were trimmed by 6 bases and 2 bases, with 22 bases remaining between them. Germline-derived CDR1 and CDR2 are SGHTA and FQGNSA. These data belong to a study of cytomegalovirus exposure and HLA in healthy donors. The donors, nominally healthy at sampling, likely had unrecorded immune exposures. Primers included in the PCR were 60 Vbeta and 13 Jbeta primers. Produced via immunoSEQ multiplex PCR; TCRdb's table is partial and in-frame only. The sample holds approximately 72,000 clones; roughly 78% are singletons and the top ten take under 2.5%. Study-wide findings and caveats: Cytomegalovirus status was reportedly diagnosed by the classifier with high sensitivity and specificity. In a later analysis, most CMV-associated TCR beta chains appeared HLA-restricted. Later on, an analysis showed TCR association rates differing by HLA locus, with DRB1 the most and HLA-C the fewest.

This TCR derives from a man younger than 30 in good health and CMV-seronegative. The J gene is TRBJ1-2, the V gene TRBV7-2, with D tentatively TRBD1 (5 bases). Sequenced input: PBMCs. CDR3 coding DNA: TGTGCCAGCAGTAGCTTCTTGGGTCCAGGGTCAAACTATGGCTACACCTTC. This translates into CASSSFLGPGSNYGYTF.